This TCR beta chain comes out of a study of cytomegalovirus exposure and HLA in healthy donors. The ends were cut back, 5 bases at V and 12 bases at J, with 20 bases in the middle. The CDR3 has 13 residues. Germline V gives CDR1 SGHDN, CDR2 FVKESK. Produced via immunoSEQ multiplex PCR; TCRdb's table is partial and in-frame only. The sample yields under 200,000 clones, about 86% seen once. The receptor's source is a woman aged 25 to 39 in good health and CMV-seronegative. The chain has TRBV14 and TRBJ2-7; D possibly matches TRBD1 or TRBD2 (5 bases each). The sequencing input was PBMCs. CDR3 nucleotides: TGTGCCAGCAGCGACCTACGCCACGGGGCTCCGTACTTC. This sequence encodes CASSDLRHGAPYF.